Following are 12 T cell receptor beta chains from one sample sequenced in a study of blood T cell repertoires in COVID-19. Only in-frame clones appear in the TCRdb table, and some are missing; sequencing was by immunoSEQ multiplex PCR. Of under 450,000 clones listed, approximately 87% are singletons. The sequenced material came from PBMCs or T cells enriched from blood (not recorded which). These receptors were collected from a young man who had recovered from COVID-19.

This chain links TRBV12-5 with TRBJ1-5; 8 bases are shared with TRBD1. Unmatched junction bases numbered 5, after V lost 0 bases and J lost 7 bases. There are 15 residues in the CDR3. The germline V gene encodes CDR1 LGHNT and CDR2 FRNRAP. DNA for the CDR3: TGTGCTAGTGGTTTGGTAGAGACAGGGGAGCAGCCCCAGCATTTT. It translates to CASGLVETGEQPQHF.

The rearrangement uses TRBV10-2 and TRBJ1-2; 8 nucleotides align to TRBD1. Trimming removed 4 bases from V and 6 bases from J; junction bases left unmatched: 4. Germline CDR1 and CDR2: WSHSY and SAAADI. There are 13 residues in the CDR3. CDR3 protein: CASSAQGADGYTF. The CDR3 nucleotides read TGCGCCAGCAGTGCGCAGGGGGCGGATGGCTACACCTTC.

V is TRBV27 and J is TRBJ1-4, with D tentatively TRBD1 (6 bases). The CDR3 is 14 amino acids. Germline V lookup: CDR1 MNHEY, CDR2 SMNVEV (reference sequence). The ends were cut back, 5 bases at V and 7 bases at J, with 14 bases in the middle. The CDR3 sequence is CASSPQGFLEKLFF. The CDR3 DNA reads as TGTGCCAGCAGTCCACAGGGCTTCCTTGAAAAACTGTTTTTT.

The chain has TRBV27 and TRBJ1-6; D is ambiguous. CDR1 and CDR2 from the germline V gene are MNHEY and SMNVEV (reference sequence). V lost 10 bases, J lost 0 bases, and 10 bases lay in between. The CDR3 sequence is 14 residues long. Here the CDR3 DNA reads TGTGCCACCCAAGGGAGCTCCTATAATTCACCCCTCCACTTT. It is translated as CATQGSSYNSPLHF.

This clone was seen once. V gene TRBV7-9 combines with J gene TRBJ2-5; D is perhaps TRBD2 (5 bases). The CDR3 covers 14 residues. Germline-derived CDR1 and CDR2 are SEHNR and FQNEAQ (reference sequence). Deletions cut 5 bases from V and 3 bases from J, with 13 bases between. CDR3 DNA: TGTGCCAGCAGCATAGACTACGTTGAAGAGACCCAGTACTTC. Translation gives CASSIDYVEETQYF.

This rearrangement joins TRBV4-1 to TRBJ1-2; no clear D gene. CDR1 MGHRA and CDR2 YSYEKL come from the germline V gene. V was clipped by 2 bases and J by 4 bases, with 14 bases between them. The CDR3 contains 15 residues. CDR3 nucleotides: TGCGCCAGCAGCCAATCTCGGGATTGGGGCTATGGCTACACCTTC. It is translated as CASSQSRDWGYGYTF.

The chain employs TRBV5-1 and TRBJ2-3; 9 nucleotides match TRBD2. Germline CDR1 is SGHRS and CDR2 is YFSETQ. This CDR3 spans 15 amino acids. Unmatched junction bases numbered 3, after V lost 0 bases and J lost 4 bases. The chain's CDR3 is CASSLGGGASDTQYF. The CDR3 DNA reads as TGCGCCAGCAGCTTGGGCGGGGGGGCCTCAGATACGCAGTATTTT.

The chain is built from TRBV6-5 and TRBJ1-5, with D unclear. CDR3 length equals 13 residues. Germline-derived CDR1 and CDR2 are MNHEY and SVGAGI. V lost 6 bases and J lost 0, with 6 bases in between. The CDR3 bases are TGTGCCAGCAGAATACATAGCAATCAGCCCCAGCATTTT. It is translated as CASRIHSNQPQHF.

J is TRBJ2-7 and V is TRBV9; 7 nucleotides line up with TRBD1. The CDR3 sequence is 16 residues long. V lost 0 bases and J lost 3; bases outside the gene matches: 9. Germline V CDR1 and CDR2: SGDLS, YYNGEE. CDR3 protein: CASSVAPTGQFYEQYF. The CDR3 bases are TGTGCCAGCAGCGTAGCCCCCACGGGACAGTTCTACGAGCAGTACTTC.

This chain connects TRBV28 to TRBJ1-3, with unresolved D. The CDR3 covers 13 residues. The germline V and J ends were trimmed by 6 bases and 0 bases, with 6 bases remaining between them. Germline CDR1 is MDHEN and CDR2 is SYDVKM. In DNA, the CDR3 is TGTGCCAGCAGAGAGAACTCTGGAAACACCATATATTTT. Its protein is CASRENSGNTIYF.

This clone was counted a few times. This chain connects TRBV6-4 to TRBJ1-5; D call uncertain. Germline assignment: CDR1 MRHNA and CDR2 SNTAGT. There are 17 residues in the CDR3. The V gene lost 6 bases and the J gene lost 6 bases, with 24 bases spanning the gap. CDR3 nucleotide sequence: TGTGCCAGCAGAGGAGCTCCCGGGGAGATTTTATTTCAGCCCCAGCATTTT. Translating it yields CASRGAPGEILFQPQHF.

The V and J genes are TRBV7-9 and TRBJ2-1; 8 nucleotides line up with TRBD1. Trimming at V came to 5 bases and at J to 2 bases, leaving 14 bases not matched to a gene. This CDR3 is 18 amino acids long. Looked up from germline, CDR1 is SEHNR and CDR2 is FQNEAQ (reference sequence). The CDR3 reads CASSPSPGGTPTYNEQFF. DNA of the CDR3: TGTGCCAGCAGCCCCTCCCCAGGGGGCACCCCTACCTACAATGAGCAGTTCTTC.